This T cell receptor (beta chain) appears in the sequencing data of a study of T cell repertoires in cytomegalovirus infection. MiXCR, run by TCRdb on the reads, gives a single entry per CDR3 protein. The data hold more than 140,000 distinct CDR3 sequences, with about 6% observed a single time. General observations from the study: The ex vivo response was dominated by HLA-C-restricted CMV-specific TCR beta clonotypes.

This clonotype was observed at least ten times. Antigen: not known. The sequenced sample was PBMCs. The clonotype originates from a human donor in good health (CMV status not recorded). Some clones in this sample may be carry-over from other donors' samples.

Here the CDR3 DNA reads TGTGCCAGCAGTTTGGGATCGGGTATCAACACTGAAGCTTTCTTT. Its protein is CASSLGSGINTEAFF. J is TRBJ1-1 and V is TRBV28; D ambiguous. Germline CDR1 reads MDHEN; CDR2 reads SYDVKM. CDR3 length equals 15 residues. V lost 3 bases and J lost 2, with 13 bases in between.